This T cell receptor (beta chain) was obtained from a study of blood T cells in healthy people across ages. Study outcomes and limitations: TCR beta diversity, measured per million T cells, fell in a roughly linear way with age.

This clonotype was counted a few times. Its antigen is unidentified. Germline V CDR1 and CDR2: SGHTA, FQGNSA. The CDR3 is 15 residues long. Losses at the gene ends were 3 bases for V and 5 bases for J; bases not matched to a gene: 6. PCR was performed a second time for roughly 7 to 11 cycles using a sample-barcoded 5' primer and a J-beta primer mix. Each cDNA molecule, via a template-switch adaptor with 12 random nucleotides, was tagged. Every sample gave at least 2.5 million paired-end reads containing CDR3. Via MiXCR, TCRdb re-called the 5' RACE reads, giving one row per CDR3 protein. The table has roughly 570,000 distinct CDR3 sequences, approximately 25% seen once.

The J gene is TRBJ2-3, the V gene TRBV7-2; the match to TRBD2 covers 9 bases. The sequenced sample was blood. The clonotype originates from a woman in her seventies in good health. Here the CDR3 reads CASSFSGGFIDTQYF. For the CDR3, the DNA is TGTGCCAGCAGCTTTAGCGGGGGATTCATAGATACGCAGTATTTT.